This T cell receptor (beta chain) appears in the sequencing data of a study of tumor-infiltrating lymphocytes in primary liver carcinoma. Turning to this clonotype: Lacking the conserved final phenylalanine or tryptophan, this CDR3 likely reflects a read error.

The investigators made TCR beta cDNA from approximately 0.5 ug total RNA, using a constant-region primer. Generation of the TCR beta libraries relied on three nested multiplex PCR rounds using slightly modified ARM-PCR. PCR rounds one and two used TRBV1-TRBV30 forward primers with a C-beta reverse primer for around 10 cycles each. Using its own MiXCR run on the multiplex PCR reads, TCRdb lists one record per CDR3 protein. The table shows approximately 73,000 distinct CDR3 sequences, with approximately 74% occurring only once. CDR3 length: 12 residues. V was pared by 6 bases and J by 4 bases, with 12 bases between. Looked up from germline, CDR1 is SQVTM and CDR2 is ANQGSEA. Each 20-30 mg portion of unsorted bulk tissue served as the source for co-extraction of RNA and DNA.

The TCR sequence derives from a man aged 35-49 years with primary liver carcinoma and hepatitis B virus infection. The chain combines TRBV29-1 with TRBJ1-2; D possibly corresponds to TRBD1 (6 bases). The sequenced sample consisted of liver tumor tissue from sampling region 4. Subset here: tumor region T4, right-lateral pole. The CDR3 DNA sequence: TGCAGCGTCGTGGACAGCTTCTATGGCTACACCCTC. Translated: CSVVDSFYGYTL.